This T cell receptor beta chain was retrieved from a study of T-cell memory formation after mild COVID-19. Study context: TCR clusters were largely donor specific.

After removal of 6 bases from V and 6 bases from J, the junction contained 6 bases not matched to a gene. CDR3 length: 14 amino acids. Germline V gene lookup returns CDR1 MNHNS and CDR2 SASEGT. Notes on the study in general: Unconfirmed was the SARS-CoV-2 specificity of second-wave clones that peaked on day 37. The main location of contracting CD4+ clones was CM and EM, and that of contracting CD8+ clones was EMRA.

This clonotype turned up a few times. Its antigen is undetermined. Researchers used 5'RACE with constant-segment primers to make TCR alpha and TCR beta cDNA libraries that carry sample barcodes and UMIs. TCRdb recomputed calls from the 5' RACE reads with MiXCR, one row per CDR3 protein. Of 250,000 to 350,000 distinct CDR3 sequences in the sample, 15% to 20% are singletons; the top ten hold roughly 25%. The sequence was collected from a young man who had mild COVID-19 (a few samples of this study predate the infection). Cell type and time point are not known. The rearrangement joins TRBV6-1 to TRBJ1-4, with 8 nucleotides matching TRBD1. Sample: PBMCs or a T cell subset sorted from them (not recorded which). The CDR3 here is CASRQGVFDEKLFF. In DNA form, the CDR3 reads TGTGCCAGCAGACAGGGGGTCTTCGATGAAAAACTGTTTTTT.